This T cell receptor beta chain was captured by sequencing in a study of T cells in narcolepsy. With respect to this clone: The antigen remains undetermined.

Trimming removed 0 bases at V and 4 bases at J, with 11 bases between. The CDR3 contains 15 residues. Germline V gene sequence: CDR1 SGDLS, CDR2 YYNGEE. General study points: Autoreactive clonotypes reportedly recurred in blood of same and different patients, not controls.

Sequencing used immunoSEQ multiplex PCR; TCRdb keeps in-frame clones, though not all of them. The sample holds about 27,000 clones, around nine tenths seen once. The chain has TRBV9 and TRBJ2-1; tentative D call: TRBD2 (5 bases). This sequence was found in a human donor with narcolepsy. The source material was CD45RA- memory CD4+ T cells from PBMCs. The CDR3 protein is CASSVAPGSYNEQFF. CDR3 sequence (DNA): TGTGCCAGCAGCGTAGCCCCGGGGAGTTACAATGAGCAGTTCTTC.